This T cell receptor beta chain came from a study of blood T cell repertoires in COVID-19. The CDR3 is 14 residues long. Germline CDR1 and CDR2: GTSNPN and SVGIG (reference sequence). V was pared by 0 bases and J by 8 bases, with 16 bases between. The method was immunoSEQ multiplex PCR; TCRdb's version includes in-frame clones alone and lacks a portion of them. The sample includes about 99,000 clones, just over 85% seen only once; the top ten take around 3.5%. Sequenced: peripheral blood. The rearrangement joins TRBV30 to TRBJ1-2; D might be TRBD1 (5 bases). The receptor comes from a human donor in a cohort sampled during active COVID-19. The CDR3 sequence: CAWSVPEGFGGYTF. The CDR3 coding sequence is TGTGCCTGGAGTGTACCGGAGGGGTTCGGGGGCTACACCTTC.